These 2 T cell receptor beta chains were sequenced from one sample in a study of long-term antiretroviral therapy in people with HIV. The assay, immunoSEQ v3.0, was run at survey level. Produced via immunoSEQ multiplex PCR; TCRdb's table is partial and in-frame only. Of over 15,000 clones listed, roughly 90% are singletons. Sequenced here: unsorted PBMCs, sampled 0.6 years after starting antiretroviral therapy. The receptors shown here come from a woman between 35 and 50 years old with HIV.

V usage is TRBV6-1 and J usage is TRBJ1-6; D unresolved. The CDR3 runs to 13 residues. Trimming removed 7 bases from V and 4 bases from J, with 8 bases in between. Per germline, CDR1 MNHNS and CDR2 SASEGT. This CDR3 reads CASMTDYNSPLHF. The CDR3 DNA follows: TGTGCCAGCATGACGGATTATAATTCACCCCTCCACTTT.

The rearrangement links TRBV2 to TRBJ1-2; TRBD1 matches at 10 bases. The CDR3 is 14 amino acids. Looked up from germline, CDR1 is SNHLY and CDR2 is FYNNEI. V lost 5 bases, J lost 3 bases, and 3 bases stayed unmatched. The DNA for the CDR3 is TGTGCCAGCAGTCTGGGACAGGGGTACTATGGCTACACCTTC. It encodes CASSLGQGYYGYTF.